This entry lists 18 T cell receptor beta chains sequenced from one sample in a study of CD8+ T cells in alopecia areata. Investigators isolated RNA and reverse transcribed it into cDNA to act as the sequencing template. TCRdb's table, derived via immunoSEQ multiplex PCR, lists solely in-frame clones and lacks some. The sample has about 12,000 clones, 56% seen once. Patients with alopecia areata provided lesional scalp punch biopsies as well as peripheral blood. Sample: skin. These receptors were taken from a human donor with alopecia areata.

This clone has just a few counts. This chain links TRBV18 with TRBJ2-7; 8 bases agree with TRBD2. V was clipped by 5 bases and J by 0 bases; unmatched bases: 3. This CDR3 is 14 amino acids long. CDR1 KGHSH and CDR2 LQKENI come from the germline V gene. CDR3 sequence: CASSSGTSSYEQYF. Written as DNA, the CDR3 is TGTGCCAGCTCATCCGGGACTAGCTCCTACGAGCAGTACTTC.

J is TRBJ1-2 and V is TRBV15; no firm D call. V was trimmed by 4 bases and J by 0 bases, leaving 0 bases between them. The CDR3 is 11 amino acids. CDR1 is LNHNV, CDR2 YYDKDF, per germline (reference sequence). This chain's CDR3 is CATSTNYGYTF. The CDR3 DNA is TGTGCCACCAGCACTAACTATGGCTACACCTTC.

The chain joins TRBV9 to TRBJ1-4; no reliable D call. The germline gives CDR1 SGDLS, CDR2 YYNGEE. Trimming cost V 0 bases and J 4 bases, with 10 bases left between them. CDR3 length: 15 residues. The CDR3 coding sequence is TGTGCCAGCAGCGTAGGAGGACGGGTTAATGAAAAACTGTTTTTT. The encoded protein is CASSVGGRVNEKLFF.

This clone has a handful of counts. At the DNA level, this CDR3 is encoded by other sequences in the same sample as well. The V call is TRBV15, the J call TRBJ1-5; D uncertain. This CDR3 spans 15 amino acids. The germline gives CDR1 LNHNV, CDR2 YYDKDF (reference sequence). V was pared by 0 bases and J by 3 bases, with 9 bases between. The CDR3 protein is CATSRDGRNNQPQHF. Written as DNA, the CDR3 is TGTGCCACCAGCAGAGATGGGAGAAACAATCAGCCCCAGCATTTT.

The CDR3 here is CASSQIYNEQFF. CDR3 sequence (DNA): TGTGCCAGCAGTCAGATATACAATGAGCAGTTCTTC. The rearrangement uses TRBV7-9 and TRBJ2-1; D gene ambiguous. The CDR3 is 12 amino acids. Trimming took 6 bases from V and 4 from J, leaving 7 bases between them. Germline V CDR1 and CDR2: SEHNR, FQNEAQ (reference sequence).

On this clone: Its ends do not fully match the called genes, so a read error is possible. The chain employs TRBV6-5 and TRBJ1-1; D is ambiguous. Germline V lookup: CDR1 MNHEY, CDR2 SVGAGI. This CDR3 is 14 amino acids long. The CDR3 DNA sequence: TGTGCCAGCAGTTATGTGGGTAAGAACGCTGAAGCTTTCTTT. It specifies CASSYVGKNAEAFF.

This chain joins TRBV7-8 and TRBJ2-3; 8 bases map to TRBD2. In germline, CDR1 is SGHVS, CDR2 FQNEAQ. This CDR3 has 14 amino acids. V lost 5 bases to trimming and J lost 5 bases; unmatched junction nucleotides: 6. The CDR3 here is CASSPGLGLDTQYF. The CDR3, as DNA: TGTGCCAGCAGCCCGGGACTAGGACTAGATACGCAGTATTTT. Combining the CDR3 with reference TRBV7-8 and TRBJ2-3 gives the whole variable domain GAGVSQSPRYKVAKRGQDVALRCDPISGHVSLFWYQQALGQGPEFLTYFQNEAQLDKSGLPSDRFFAERPEGSVSTLKIQRTQQEDSAVYLCASSPGLGLDTQYFGPGTRLTVL.

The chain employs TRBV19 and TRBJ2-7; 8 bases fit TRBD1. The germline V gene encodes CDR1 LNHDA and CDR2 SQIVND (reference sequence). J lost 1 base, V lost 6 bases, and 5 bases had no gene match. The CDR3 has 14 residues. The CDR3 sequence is CASRTGQDSYEQYF. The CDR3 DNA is TGTGCCAGTAGGACGGGACAGGATTCCTACGAGCAGTACTTC.

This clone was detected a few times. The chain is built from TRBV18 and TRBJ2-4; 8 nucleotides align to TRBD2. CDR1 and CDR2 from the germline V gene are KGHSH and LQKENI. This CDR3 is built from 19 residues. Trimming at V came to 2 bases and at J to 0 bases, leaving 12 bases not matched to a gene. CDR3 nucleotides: TGTGCCAGCTCACCAACTAGCGGAACCACCTCAGGAGCCAAAAACATTCAGTACTTC. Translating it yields CASSPTSGTTSGAKNIQYF.

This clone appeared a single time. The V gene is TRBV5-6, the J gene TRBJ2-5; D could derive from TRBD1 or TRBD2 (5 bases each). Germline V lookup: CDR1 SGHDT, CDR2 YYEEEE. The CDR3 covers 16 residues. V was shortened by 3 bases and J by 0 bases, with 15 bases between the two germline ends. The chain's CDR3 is CASSSQVRDDQETQYF. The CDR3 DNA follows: TGTGCCAGCAGCTCCCAGGTCCGGGACGACCAAGAGACCCAGTACTTC.

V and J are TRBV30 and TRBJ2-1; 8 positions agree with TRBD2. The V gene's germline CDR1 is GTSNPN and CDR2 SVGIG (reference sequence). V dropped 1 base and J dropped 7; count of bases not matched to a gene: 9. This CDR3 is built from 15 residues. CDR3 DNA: TGTGCCTGGAGTGGGTTAGCGGGAAGGAGGAATGAGCAGTTCTTC. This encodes CAWSGLAGRRNEQFF.

CDR3 sequence reads: CASSMGSAKNIQYF. The CDR3 nucleotides are TGTGCCAGTAGTATGGGGTCAGCCAAAAACATTCAGTACTTC. The V and J genes are TRBV19 and TRBJ2-4; D is ambiguous. The CDR3 runs 14 residues. Germline V gene data show CDR1 as LNHDA and CDR2 as SQIVND (reference sequence). The germline V and J ends were trimmed by 3 bases and 0 bases, with 6 bases remaining between them.

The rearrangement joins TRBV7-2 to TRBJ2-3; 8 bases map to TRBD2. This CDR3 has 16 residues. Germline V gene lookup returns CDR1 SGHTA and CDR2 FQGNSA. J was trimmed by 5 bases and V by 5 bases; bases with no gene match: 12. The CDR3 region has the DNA TGTGCCAGCAGCGCGAGACCCGGACTAGCTGTAGATACGCAGTATTTT. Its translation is CASSARPGLAVDTQYF.

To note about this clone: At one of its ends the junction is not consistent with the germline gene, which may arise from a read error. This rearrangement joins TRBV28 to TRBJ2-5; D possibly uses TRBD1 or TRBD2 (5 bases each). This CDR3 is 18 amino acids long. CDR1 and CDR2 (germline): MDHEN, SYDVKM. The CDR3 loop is CASSSRISVRGTQKTQYF. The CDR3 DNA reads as TGTGCCAGCAGTTCCCGAATCTCGGTGAGGGGTACCCAAAAGACCCAGTACTTC.

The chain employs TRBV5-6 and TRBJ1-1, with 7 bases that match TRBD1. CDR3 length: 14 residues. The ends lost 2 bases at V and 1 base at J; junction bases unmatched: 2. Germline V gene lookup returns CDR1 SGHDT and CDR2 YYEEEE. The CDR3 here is CASSLGQENTEAFF. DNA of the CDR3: TGTGCCAGCAGCTTAGGACAGGAGAACACTGAAGCTTTCTTT. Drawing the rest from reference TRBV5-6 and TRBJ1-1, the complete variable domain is DAGVTQSPTHLIKTRGQQVTLRCSPKSGHDTVSWYQQALGQGPQFIFQYYEEEERQRGNFPDRFSGHQFPNYSSELNVNALLLGDSALYLCASSLGQENTEAFFGQGTRLTVV.

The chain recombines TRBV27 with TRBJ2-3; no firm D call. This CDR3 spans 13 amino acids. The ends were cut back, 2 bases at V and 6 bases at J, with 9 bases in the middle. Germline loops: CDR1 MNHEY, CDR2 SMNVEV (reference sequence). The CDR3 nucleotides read TGTGCCAGCAGTTTACAAGGATACGATACGCAGTATTTT. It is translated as CASSLQGYDTQYF.

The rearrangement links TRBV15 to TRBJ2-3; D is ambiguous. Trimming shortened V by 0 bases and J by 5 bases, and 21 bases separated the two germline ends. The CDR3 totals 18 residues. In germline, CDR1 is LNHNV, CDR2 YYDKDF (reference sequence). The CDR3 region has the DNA TGTGCCACCAGCAGAGAAGAACTGTTATACCCGCCTCAAGATACGCAGTATTTT. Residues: CATSREELLYPPQDTQYF. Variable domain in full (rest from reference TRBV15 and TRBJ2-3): DAMVIQNPRYQVTQFGKPVTLSCSQTLNHNVMYWYQQKSSQAPKLLFHYYDKDFNNEADTPDNFQSRRPNTSFCFLDIRSPGLGDTAMYLCATSREELLYPPQDTQYFGPGTRLTVL.

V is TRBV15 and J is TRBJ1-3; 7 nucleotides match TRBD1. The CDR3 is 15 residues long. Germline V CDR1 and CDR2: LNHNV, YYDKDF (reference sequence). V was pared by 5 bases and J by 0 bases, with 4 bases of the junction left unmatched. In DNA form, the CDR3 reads TGTGCCACCAGCGCTGGGACAGCCTCTGGAAACACCATATATTTT. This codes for CATSAGTASGNTIYF.